These 21 T cell receptor beta chains were all obtained from the same sample, sequenced in a study of human T cells and chemical hapten exposure. TCRdb re-called the RACE reads with MiXCR, one entry per CDR3 protein. The sample consists of about 190,000 distinct CDR3 sequences, about 22% of them appearing once. Specified time point: patch test 3, about 24 weeks after DPC sensitization. As to treatment: therapeutic diphenylcyclopropenone sensitization with weekly scalp DPC. The source material was whole blood, sampled in connection with sensitization to the hapten diphenylcyclopropenone (DPC). The receptor set was obtained from a woman aged 40 to 50 with alopecia areata. Some clones in this sample may be carry-over from other donors' samples.

This clonotype was seen ten or more times. V gene TRBV5-1 combines with J gene TRBJ2-7; D perhaps matches TRBD2 (6 bases). The V and J ends lost 4 bases and 2 bases respectively, with 10 bases between them. Looked up from germline, CDR1 is SGHRS and CDR2 is YFSETQ. The CDR3 spans 13 residues. CDR3 bases: TGCGCCAGCAGCCCGAGACTAGCCTACGAGCAGTACTTC. Protein product: CASSPRLAYEQYF.

V is TRBV7-2 and J is TRBJ2-1; D is ambiguous. Germline V gene data show CDR1 as SGHTA and CDR2 as FQGNSA. The CDR3 has 14 amino acids. V shed 1 base and J shed 7 bases, with 11 bases lying between them. The CDR3 loop reads CASSLVGLGNEQFF. In nucleotides, the CDR3 is TGTGCCAGCAGCTTAGTGGGCCTAGGTAATGAGCAGTTCTTC.

In its sample, this clonotype was seen a few times. The chain couples TRBV10-3 to TRBJ1-1, with TRBD1 matching 10 bases. The CDR3 is 12 residues long. Germline V gene lookup returns CDR1 ENHRY and CDR2 SYGVKD. The ends lost 8 bases at V and 3 bases at J; junction bases unmatched: 0. The CDR3 sequence is CAIGTGDTEAFF. The CDR3 nucleotides read TGTGCCATCGGGACAGGGGACACTGAAGCTTTCTTT.

This chain joins TRBV20-1 and TRBJ1-2; the D gene is possibly TRBD1 (5 bases). Trimming cost V 0 bases and J 4 bases, with 12 bases left between them. The CDR3 is 14 residues long. CDR1 DFQATT and CDR2 SNEGSKA come from the germline V gene (reference sequence). CDR3 coding DNA: TGCAGTGCTAGAGAGGCAGGGAGAGGCTATGGCTACACCTTC. Translation gives CSAREAGRGYGYTF.

The chain links TRBV27 to TRBJ2-7, with 7 bases fitting TRBD2. The CDR3 contains 17 residues. Trimming at V came to 1 base and at J to 2 bases, leaving 11 bases not matched to a gene. Germline V gives CDR1 MNHEY, CDR2 SMNVEV (reference sequence). CDR3 residues: CASSLWGGSGSTYEQYF. The CDR3 DNA follows: TGTGCCAGCAGTTTATGGGGGGGGTCGGGGTCTACCTACGAGCAGTACTTC.

This clonotype was detected a few times. This chain uses TRBV29-1 with TRBJ2-1; 8 bases map to TRBD2. Germline assignment: CDR1 SQVTM and CDR2 ANQGSEA. Trimming cost V 4 bases and J 1 base; bases outside gene matches: 3. The CDR3 is made up of 14 amino acids. The CDR3: CSVGRGASYNEQFF. CDR3 coding DNA: TGCAGCGTTGGGCGGGGGGCATCCTACAATGAGCAGTTCTTC.

Notes on this clonotype: Germline and junction disagree at one end, which may indicate a read error. The rearrangement joins TRBV10-2 to TRBJ1-5, with D possibly being TRBD1 (6 bases). Looked up from germline, CDR1 is WSHSY and CDR2 is SAAADI. The CDR3 has 16 residues. CDR3 amino acids: CTSRPSNRVGNQPQHF. CDR3 nucleotide sequence: TGCACCAGCCGACCATCGAACAGGGTCGGCAATCAGCCCCAGCATTTT.

This clonotype has more than one count but fewer than ten. The chain recombines TRBV7-6 with TRBJ2-5; 7 nucleotides line up with TRBD2. Trimming at V came to 8 bases and at J to 5 bases, leaving 2 bases not matched to a gene. Germline V gene data show CDR1 as SGHVS and CDR2 as FNYEAQ. The CDR3 extends over 11 amino acids. CDR3 DNA sequence: TGTGCCAGCGCGGGAGCGGAGACCCAGTACTTC. It codes for CASAGAETQYF.

This clonotype appeared a few times. The chain's CDR3 is CASSPDGGQGYEQYF. The CDR3 DNA reads as TGTGCCAGCAGCCCCGATGGTGGACAGGGATACGAGCAGTACTTC. The V and J genes are TRBV9 and TRBJ2-7, with TRBD1 identical over 8 bases. From germline, CDR1 is SGDLS and CDR2 YYNGEE. The CDR3 is 15 amino acids. V lost 4 bases and J lost 4; bases outside the gene matches: 10.

This chain links TRBV29-1 with TRBJ2-1; D remains unclear. The length of the CDR3 is 14 residues. Trimming stripped 4 bases from V and 4 bases from J, with 14 bases between. CDR1 is SQVTM and CDR2 is ANQGSEA in the germline V gene. CDR3 in amino acids: CSVASSDLYNEQFF. The CDR3 DNA follows: TGCAGCGTTGCCTCGTCGGACCTTTACAATGAGCAGTTCTTC.

The rearrangement links TRBV6-2 or TRBV6-3 to TRBJ1-5, with TRBD1 matching over 12 bases. V trimming: 5 bases; J trimming: 4 bases; junction bases outside the gene matches: 9. Per germline, CDR1 MNHEY and CDR2 SVGEGT. The CDR3 is made up of 17 amino acids. The CDR3 bases are TGTGCCAGCAGTCCGCGGGGGACAGGGGGCTGGAATCAGCCCCAGCATTTT. Protein: CASSPRGTGGWNQPQHF.

This chain links TRBV25-1 with TRBJ2-1, with D possibly matching TRBD2 (6 bases). The CDR3 sequence is 13 residues long. Trimming left V 10 bases short and J 6 bases short, with 16 bases between. Germline V gene sequence: CDR1 MGHDK, CDR2 SYGVNS. The CDR3 sequence: CATRRQGGNEQFF. The CDR3 nucleotides are TGTGCCACCCGCAGGCAGGGAGGCAATGAGCAGTTCTTC.

This clonotype was observed a few times. The chain recombines TRBV28 with TRBJ2-7; D is ambiguous. This CDR3 has 12 amino acids. Per germline, CDR1 MDHEN and CDR2 SYDVKM. Trimming took 6 bases from V and 0 from J, leaving 6 bases between them. The CDR3 DNA sequence: TGTGCCAGCAGCCAGAGCTCCTACGAGCAGTACTTC. This sequence encodes CASSQSSYEQYF.

The rearrangement uses TRBV6-2 or TRBV6-3 and TRBJ2-5, with 12 nucleotides matching TRBD2. Looked up from germline, CDR1 is MNHEY and CDR2 is SVGEGT. This CDR3 is 15 amino acids long. After removal of 7 bases from V and 5 bases from J, the junction contained 8 bases not matched to a gene. The CDR3 region is CASKLAGGRGETQYF. Written as DNA, the CDR3 is TGTGCCAGCAAACTAGCGGGAGGTCGTGGGGAGACCCAGTACTTC.

The gene calls are TRBV7-9 and TRBJ2-1; possible D gene TRBD1, 5 bases. Germline CDR1 is SEHNR and CDR2 is FQNEAQ (reference sequence). The CDR3 runs 12 residues. With 4 bases removed from V and 8 bases from J, the gap between germline ends came to 9 bases. CDR3 residues: CASSSQGYEQFF. For the CDR3, the DNA is TGTGCCAGCAGCTCGCAGGGATATGAGCAGTTCTTC. Full variable domain (remainder filled in from reference TRBV7-9 and TRBJ2-1): DTGVSQNPRHKITKRGQNVTFRCDPISEHNRLYWYRQTLGQGPEFLTYFQNEAQLEKSRLLSDRFSAERPKGSFSTLEIQRTEQGDSAMYLCASSSQGYEQFFGPGTRLTVL.

CDR3 bases: TGTGCCAGCAGCTTCGCCTGGACAGGGGCGCCCTACGAGCAGTACTTC. Protein product: CASSFAWTGAPYEQYF. The V gene is TRBV6-2 or TRBV6-3, the J gene TRBJ2-7, with 9 bases fitting TRBD1. Trimming cost V 6 bases and J 2 bases; bases outside gene matches: 11. The CDR3 contains 16 residues. Germline-derived CDR1 and CDR2 are MNHEY and SVGEGT.

This clonotype was seen only a few times. This chain links TRBV18 with TRBJ1-5, with D perhaps matching TRBD1 (6 bases). Germline lookup yields CDR1 KGHSH and CDR2 LQKENI. The V end was cut by 6 bases, the J end by 4 bases, with 16 bases between. The CDR3 loop spans 15 amino acids. The DNA of the CDR3 is TGTGCCAGCTCTCTACAGGGAGGGAGTAATCAGCCCCAGCATTTT. Translated: CASSLQGGSNQPQHF.

The CDR3 DNA follows: TGTGCCAGCATCCGGACAGGCTCTGGAAACACCATATATTTT. Its translation: CASIRTGSGNTIYF. This sequence joins TRBV12-3 or TRBV12-4 and TRBJ1-3; 7 positions match TRBD1. V lost 7 bases to trimming and J lost 0 bases; unmatched junction nucleotides: 3. This CDR3 region has 14 residues.

This clonotype was picked up a small number of times. The rearrangement joins TRBV7-3 to TRBJ2-3; tentative D call: TRBD2 (6 bases). The CDR3 is 14 residues long. V was pared by 7 bases and J by 2 bases, with 13 bases between. Germline CDR1 SGHTA, CDR2 FQGTGA. CDR3: CASTEGLNTDTQYF. The CDR3 coding sequence is TGTGCCAGCACCGAAGGACTAAACACAGATACGCAGTATTTT. Using reference TRBV7-3 and TRBJ2-3 for the parts outside the CDR3, the full variable domain is GAGVSQTPSNKVTEKGKYVELRCDPISGHTALYWYRQSLGQGPEFLIYFQGTGAADDSGLPNDRFFAVRPEGSVSTLKIQRTERGDSAVYLCASTEGLNTDTQYFGPGTRLTVL.

The rearrangement links TRBV6-6 to TRBJ1-1, with D uncertain. The ends were cut back, 2 bases at V and 0 bases at J, with 7 bases in the middle. CDR1 MNHNY and CDR2 SVGAGI come from the germline V gene (reference sequence). The CDR3 is made up of 14 amino acids. DNA of the CDR3: TGTGCCAGCAGTTACGCGGGGTTGAACACTGAAGCTTTCTTT. Amino acid sequence: CASSYAGLNTEAFF.

A few counts support this clonotype. V and J are TRBV11-2 and TRBJ2-3, with D perhaps being TRBD1 or TRBD2 (6 bases each). CDR1 SGHAT and CDR2 FQNNGV come from the germline V gene. V lost 1 base to trimming and J lost 3 bases, with 14 bases between them. The CDR3 spans 16 residues. The CDR3 sequence: CASSLGAEGVTDTQYF. The CDR3 DNA reads TGTGCCAGCAGCTTAGGGGCGGAGGGGGTTACAGATACGCAGTATTTT.